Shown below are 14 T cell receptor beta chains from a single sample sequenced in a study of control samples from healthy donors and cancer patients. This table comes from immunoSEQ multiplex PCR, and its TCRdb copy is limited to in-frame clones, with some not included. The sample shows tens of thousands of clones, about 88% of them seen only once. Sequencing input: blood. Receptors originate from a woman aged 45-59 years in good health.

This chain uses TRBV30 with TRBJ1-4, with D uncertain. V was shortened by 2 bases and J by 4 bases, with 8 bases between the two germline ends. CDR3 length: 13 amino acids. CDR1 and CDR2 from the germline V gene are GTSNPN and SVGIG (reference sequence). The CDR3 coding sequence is TGTGCCTGGAGTCACAGCCTTAATGAAAAACTGTTTTTT. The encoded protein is CAWSHSLNEKLFF.

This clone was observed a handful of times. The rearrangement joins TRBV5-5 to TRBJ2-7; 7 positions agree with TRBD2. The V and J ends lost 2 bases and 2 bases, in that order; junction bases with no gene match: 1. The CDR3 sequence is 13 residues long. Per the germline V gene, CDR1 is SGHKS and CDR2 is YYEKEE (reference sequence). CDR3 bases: TGTGCCAGCAGCTTTACTAGCGCCTACGAGCAGTACTTC. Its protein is CASSFTSAYEQYF.

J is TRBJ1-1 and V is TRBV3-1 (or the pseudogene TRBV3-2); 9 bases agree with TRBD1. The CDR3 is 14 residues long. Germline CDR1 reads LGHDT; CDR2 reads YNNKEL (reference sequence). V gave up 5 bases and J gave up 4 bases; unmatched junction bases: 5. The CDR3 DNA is TGTGCCAGCAGCTGGGACAGGGATGTCACTGAAGCTTTCTTT. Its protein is CASSWDRDVTEAFF.

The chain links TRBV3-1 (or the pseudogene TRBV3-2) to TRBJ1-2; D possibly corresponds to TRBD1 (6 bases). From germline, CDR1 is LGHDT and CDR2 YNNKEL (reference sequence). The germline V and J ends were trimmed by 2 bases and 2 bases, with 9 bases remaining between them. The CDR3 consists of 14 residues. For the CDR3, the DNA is TGTGCCAGCAGCCAACGGACAGTCAACTATGGCTACACCTTC. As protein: CASSQRTVNYGYTF.

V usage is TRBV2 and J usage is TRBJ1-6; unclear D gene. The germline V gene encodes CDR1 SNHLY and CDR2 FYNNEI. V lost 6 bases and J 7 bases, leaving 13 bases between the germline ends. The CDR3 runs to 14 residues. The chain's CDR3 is CASRYGRENSPLHF. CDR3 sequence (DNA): TGTGCCAGCAGGTACGGACGCGAGAATTCACCCCTCCACTTT.

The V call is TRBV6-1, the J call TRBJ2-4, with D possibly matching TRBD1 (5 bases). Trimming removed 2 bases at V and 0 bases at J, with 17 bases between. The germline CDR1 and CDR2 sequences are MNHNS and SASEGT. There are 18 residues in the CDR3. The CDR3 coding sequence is TGTGCCAGCAGTGAATCCCTCCAGGGTAATGGAGCCAAAAACATTCAGTACTTC. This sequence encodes CASSESLQGNGAKNIQYF.

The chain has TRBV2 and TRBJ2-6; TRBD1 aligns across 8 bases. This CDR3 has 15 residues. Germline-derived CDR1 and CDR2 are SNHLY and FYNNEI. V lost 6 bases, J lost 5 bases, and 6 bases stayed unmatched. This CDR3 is CASSRDRGRANVLTF. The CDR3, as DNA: TGTGCCAGCAGCCGCGACAGGGGAAGGGCCAACGTCCTGACTTTC. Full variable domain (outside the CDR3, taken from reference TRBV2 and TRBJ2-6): EPEVTQTPSHQVTQMGQEVILRCVPISNHLYFYWYRQILGQKVEFLVSFYNNEISEKSEIFDDQFSVERPDGSNFTLKIRSTKLEDSAMYFCASSRDRGRANVLTFGAGSRLTVL.

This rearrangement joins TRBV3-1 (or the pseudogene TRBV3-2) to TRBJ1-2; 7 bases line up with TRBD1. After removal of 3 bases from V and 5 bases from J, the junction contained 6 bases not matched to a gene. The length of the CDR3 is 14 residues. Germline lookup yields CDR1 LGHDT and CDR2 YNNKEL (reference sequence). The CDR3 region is CASSQTGSEYGYTF. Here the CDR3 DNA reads TGTGCCAGCAGCCAGACAGGGTCCGAATATGGCTACACCTTC.

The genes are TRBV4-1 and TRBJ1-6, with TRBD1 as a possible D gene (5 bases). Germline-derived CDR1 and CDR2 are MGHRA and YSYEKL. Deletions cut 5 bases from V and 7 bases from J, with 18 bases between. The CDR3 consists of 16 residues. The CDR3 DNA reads TGCGCCAGCAGCGACCTGGGACGGGGCGGGAATTCACCCCTCCACTTT. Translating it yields CASSDLGRGGNSPLHF.

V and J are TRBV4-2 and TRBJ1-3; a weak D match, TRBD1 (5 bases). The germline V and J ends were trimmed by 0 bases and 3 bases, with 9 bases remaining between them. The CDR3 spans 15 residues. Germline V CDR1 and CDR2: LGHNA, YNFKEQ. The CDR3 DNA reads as TGTGCCAGCAGCCAAGATCGCCAGGGTGGAAACACCATATATTTT. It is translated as CASSQDRQGGNTIYF.

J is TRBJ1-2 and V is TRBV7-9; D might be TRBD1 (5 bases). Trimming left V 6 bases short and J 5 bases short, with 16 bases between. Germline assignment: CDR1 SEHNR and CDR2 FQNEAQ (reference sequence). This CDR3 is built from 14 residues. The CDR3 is CASRPTSGGYGYTF. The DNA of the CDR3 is TGTGCCAGCAGGCCTACCTCTGGGGGGTATGGCTACACCTTC.

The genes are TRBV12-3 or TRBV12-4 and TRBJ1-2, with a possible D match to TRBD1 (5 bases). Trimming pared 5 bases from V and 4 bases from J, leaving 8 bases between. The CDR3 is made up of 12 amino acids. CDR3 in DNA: TGTGCCAGCAGTAACAGGATCTATGGCTACACCTTC. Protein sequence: CASSNRIYGYTF.

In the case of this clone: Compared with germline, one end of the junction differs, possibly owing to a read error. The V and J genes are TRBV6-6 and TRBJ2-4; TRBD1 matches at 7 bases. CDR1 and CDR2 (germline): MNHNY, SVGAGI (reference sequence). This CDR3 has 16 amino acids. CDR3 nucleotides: TGTGCCAGCAGTCATCCGGGACAGACAGCCAAAAACATTCAGTACTTT. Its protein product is CASSHPGQTAKNIQYF.

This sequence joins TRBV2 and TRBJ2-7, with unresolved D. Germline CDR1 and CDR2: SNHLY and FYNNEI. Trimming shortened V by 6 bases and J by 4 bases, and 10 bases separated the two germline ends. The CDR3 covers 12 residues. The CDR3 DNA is TGTGCCAGCAGACCGAACGCTTACGAGCAGTACTTC. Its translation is CASRPNAYEQYF.